This is a list of T cell receptor beta chains from one sample in a study of memory CD4+ T cells and cytomegalovirus serostatus. Profiling relied on immunoSEQ multiplex PCR, and the TCRdb table lists in-frame clones only, not all of them. Of over 45,000 clones in the sample, 82% are singletons; the top ten hold around 0.43%. Material: memory CD4+ T cells from blood. The receptor set was obtained from an adult in good health and CMV-seronegative. Each CDR3 is given with its conserved first and last residue. D genes are given only for firm matches. Clone size is given for some rows only: seen once, a few or many times, or a class if the clone is expanded.

>.|TRBV4-3|TRBJ2-7|.
CASSQDQTVPSYEQYF
TGCGCCAGCAGCCAAGATCAGACTGTACCTTCCTACGAGCAGTACTTC
>.|TRBV6-1|TRBJ2-3|TRBD1
CASSERVATGGSTDTQYF
TGTGCCAGCAGTGAACGAGTGGCAACAGGGGGTAGCACAGATACGCAGTATTTT
>.|TRBV5-4|TRBJ2-7|.
CASSLDGLSYEQYF
TGTGCCAGCAGCTTGGACGGCCTCTCCTACGAGCAGTACTTC
>.|TRBV4-2|TRBJ2-7|.
CASSQVGVAAYEQYF
TGTGCCAGCAGCCAAGTTGGGGTAGCGGCCTACGAGCAGTACTTC
>.|TRBV5-6|TRBJ2-3|.
CASSFSGTDTQYF
TGTGCCAGCAGCTTTTCTGGGACAGATACGCAGTATTTT
>medium-sized|TRBV28|TRBJ1-6|.
CASSSGWGSSPLHF
TGTGCCAGCAGCTCCGGGTGGGGCTCTTCACCCCTCCACTTT
>.|TRBV6-5|TRBJ2-3|TRBD1
CASSSDRERTDTQYF
TGTGCCAGCAGCTCAGACAGGGAAAGGACAGATACGCAGTATTTT
>.|TRBV19|TRBJ1-1|TRBD1
CASSLTGNEAFF
TGTGCCAGTAGCCTGACAGGGAACGAAGCTTTCTTT
>.|TRBV4-1|TRBJ2-1|.
CASSPTDRFYNEQFF
TGCGCCAGCAGCCCAACGGACAGATTCTACAATGAGCAGTTCTTC
>.|TRBV7-8|TRBJ1-6|TRBD1
CASTNSARVQGAPLHF
TGTGCCAGCACCAACTCCGCGCGGGTTCAGGGGGCACCCCTCCACTTT
>.|TRBV9|TRBJ2-2|.
CASSVVKGNTGELFF
TGTGCCAGCAGCGTAGTCAAGGGAAACACCGGGGAGCTGTTTTTT
>.|TRBV18|TRBJ2-3|TRBD1
CASSPNRGRTDTQYF
TGTGCCAGCTCACCAAACAGGGGGCGAACAGATACGCAGTATTTT
>.|TRBV6-5|TRBJ1-4|.
CASTLRGRAEKLFF
TGTGCCAGCACCCTGCGGGGTAGGGCTGAAAAACTGTTTTTT
>.|TRBV4-3|TRBJ2-3|.
CASSQEKKGWDTQYF
TGCGCCAGCAGCCAAGAAAAGAAGGGCTGGGATACGCAGTATTTT
>once|TRBV28|TRBJ1-1|.
CASSLWVMNTEAFF
TGTGCCAGCAGTTTATGGGTCATGAACACTGAAGCTTTCTTT
>.|TRBV30|TRBJ1-6|TRBD1
CACAPGGGQASPLHF
TGTGCCTGTGCCCCCGGGGGAGGACAGGCATCACCCCTCCACTTT
>.|TRBV30|TRBJ2-1|TRBD2
CAWASGKYNEQFF
TGTGCCTGGGCTAGCGGGAAATACAATGAGCAGTTCTTC
>.|TRBV18|TRBJ2-2|.
CASSPWGGRDTGELFF
TGTGCCAGCTCACCGTGGGGAGGTCGAGACACCGGGGAGCTGTTTTTT
>.|TRBV2|TRBJ1-6|.
CASTSGWGNSPLHF
TGTGCCAGCACAAGTGGATGGGGTAATTCACCCCTCCACTTT
>.|TRBV29-1|TRBJ2-4|.
CSSSTGENIQYF
TGCAGCTCCTCTACTGGGGAAAACATTCAGTACTTC
>once|TRBV30|TRBJ1-6|TRBD1
CAWSTGGSSPLHF
TGTGCCTGGAGTACAGGGGGCAGTTCACCCCTCCACTTT
>once|TRBV4-2|TRBJ1-6|.
CASSQEGAQNSPLHF
TGTGCCAGCAGCCAAGAAGGGGCACAGAATTCACCCCTCCACTTT
>.|TRBV19|TRBJ1-6|TRBD1
CASRETGNSPLHF
TGTGCCAGTAGAGAGACAGGGAATTCACCCCTCCACTTT
>.|TRBV6-5|TRBJ1-6|.
CASSYWSGSYNSPLHF
TGTGCCAGCAGTTATTGGTCCGGCTCCTATAATTCACCCCTCCACTTT
>.|TRBV7-3|TRBJ1-2|TRBD1
CASSFLPGQEYGYTF
TGTGCCAGCAGCTTCCTACCGGGACAGGAATATGGCTACACCTTC
>.|TRBV30|TRBJ2-5|TRBD2
CAWSVSAGGRETQYF
TGTGCCTGGAGTGTATCGGCGGGGGGGCGGGAGACCCAGTACTTC
>.|TRBV28|TRBJ2-7|.
CASSGTVYEQYF
TGTGCCAGCTCCGGGACCGTTTACGAGCAGTACTTC
>.|TRBV7-3|TRBJ2-1|.
CASSLGGDPRYEQFF
TGTGCCAGCAGCTTAGGAGGGGACCCTAGATATGAGCAGTTCTTC